The T cell receptor beta chain under discussion was sequenced for a study of shared clonotypes between healthy human individuals. General study points: Though the depth was large, rarefaction showed that sorted-subset sequencing was incomplete.

Measured with immunoSEQ multiplex PCR; TCRdb has only the in-frame clones, and not every one. Of roughly 850,000 clones listed, 96% are singletons. To note about this clone: As yet, its antigen is unknown.

Naive CD8 cells lacked CD45RO, underwent positive selection for CCR7 and left out terminally differentiated effector memory CD45RA+ cells. Germline loops: CDR1 WNHNN, CDR2 SYGVQD (reference sequence). CDR3 length: 13 residues. Unmatched junction bases numbered 9, after V lost 7 bases and J lost 7 bases. V is TRBV10-1 and J is TRBJ2-7, with TRBD2 matching over 8 bases. The specimen sequenced was naive CD8+ T cells sorted from blood. The source is a man aged 25 to 40 in good health. In DNA form, the CDR3 reads TGCGCCAGCACCAGGGTGCCGGGGGGGGAGCAGTACTTC. Residues: CASTRVPGGEQYF.